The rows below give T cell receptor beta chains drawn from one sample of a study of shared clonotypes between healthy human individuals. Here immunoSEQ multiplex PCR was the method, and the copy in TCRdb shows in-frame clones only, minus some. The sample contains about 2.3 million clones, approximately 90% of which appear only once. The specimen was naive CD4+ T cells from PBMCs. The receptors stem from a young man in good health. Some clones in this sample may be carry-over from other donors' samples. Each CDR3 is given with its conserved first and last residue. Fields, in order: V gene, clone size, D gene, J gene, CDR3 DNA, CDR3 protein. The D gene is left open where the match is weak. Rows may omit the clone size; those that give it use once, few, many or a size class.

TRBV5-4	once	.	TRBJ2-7	TGTGCCAGCAGCACGGCGGCAGGGATCGTCTATCGCGAGCAGTACTTC	CASSTAAGIVYREQYF
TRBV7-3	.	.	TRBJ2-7	TGTGCCAGCAGCCAATTACCACAGGCGCGCTCCTACGAGCAGTACTTC	CASSQLPQARSYEQYF
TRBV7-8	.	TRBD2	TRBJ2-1	TGTGCCAGCAGCTTGGGGCTAGCGGGGTACAATGAGCAGTTCTTC	CASSLGLAGYNEQFF
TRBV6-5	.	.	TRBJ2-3	TGTGCCAGCAGTTACTCACTAGCTGATACGCAGTATTTT	CASSYSLADTQYF
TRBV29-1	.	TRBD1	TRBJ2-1	TGCAGCGTTGTAGGGGGCAGCTCCTACAATGAGCAGTTCTTC	CSVVGGSSYNEQFF
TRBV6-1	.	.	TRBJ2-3	TGTGCCAGCAGTGGCGGCAATCGAGATACGCAGTATTTT	CASSGGNRDTQYF
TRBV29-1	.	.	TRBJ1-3	TGCAGCGTTAGCGGCTTACCAGGCTCTGGAAACACCATATATTTT	CSVSGLPGSGNTIYF
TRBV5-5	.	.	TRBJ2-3	TGTGCCAGCAGCTTTCCGGGCCCCGGAGCAGATACGCAGTATTTT	CASSFPGPGADTQYF
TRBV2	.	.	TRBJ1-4	TGTGCCAGCGGCAGGGGAAGCGTCCCTCAGTCGGAAAAACTGTTTTTT	CASGRGSVPQSEKLFF
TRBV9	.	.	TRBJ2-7	TGTGCCAGCAGCGAAACTGCGGACACCTACGAGCAGTACTTC	CASSETADTYEQYF
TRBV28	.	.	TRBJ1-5	TGTGCCAGCAGTAGGGGTTACCCACAGCCCCAGCATTTT	CASSRGYPQPQHF
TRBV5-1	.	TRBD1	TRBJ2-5	TGCGCCAGCAGCTGGGCCGGGACAGGGGAGGAGACCCAGTACTTC	CASSWAGTGEETQYF
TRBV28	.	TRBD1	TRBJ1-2	TGTGCCAGCAGTCAGGGACAGAATACCTATGGCTACACCTTC	CASSQGQNTYGYTF
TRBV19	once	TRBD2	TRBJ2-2	TGTGCCAGTAGTGGCCGGACGGGACTAGCGGGAGTCTTGGGCGGGGAGCTGTTTTTT	CASSGRTGLAGVLGGELFF
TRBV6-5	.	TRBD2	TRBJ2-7	TGTGCCAGCACAGCGGGAGGGTACGAGCAGTACTTC	CASTAGGYEQYF
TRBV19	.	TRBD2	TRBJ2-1	TGTGCCAGTCAAACAAGTCGAAGCGGGGGTGAGCAGTTCTTC	CASQTSRSGGEQFF
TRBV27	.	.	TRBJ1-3	TGTGCCAGCAGCAGGACCGTCTCTGGAAACACCATATATTTT	CASSRTVSGNTIYF
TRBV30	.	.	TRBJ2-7	TGTGCCTGGAGTGTCTCGGACGAGCAGTACTTC	CAWSVSDEQYF
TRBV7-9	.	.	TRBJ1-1	TGTGCCAGCAGCTTAGCTACCGCACTAACCACTGAAGCTTTCTTT	CASSLATALTTEAFF
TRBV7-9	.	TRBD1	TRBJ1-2	TGTGCCAGCAGCTCAACAGGGGTATATGGCTACACCTTC	CASSSTGVYGYTF
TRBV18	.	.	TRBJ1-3	TGTGCCAGCTCACCTACAGGGTACGGAAACACCATATATTTT	CASSPTGYGNTIYF
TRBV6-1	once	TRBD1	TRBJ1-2	TGTGCCAGCAGTGAAATGGGACAGACCTATGGCTACACCTTC	CASSEMGQTYGYTF
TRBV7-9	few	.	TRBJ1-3	TGTGCCAGCAGCTTACCGGGAAACACCATATATTTT	CASSLPGNTIYF
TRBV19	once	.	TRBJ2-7	TGTGCCAGTAGTATTGAAAAGGGATACGAGCAGTACTTC	CASSIEKGYEQYF
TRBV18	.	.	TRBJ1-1	TGTGCCAGCTCACTCCCTAAAGGACGGGTGAACACTGAAGCTTTCTTT	CASSLPKGRVNTEAFF